The sequence of this T cell receptor (beta chain) was determined in a study of cytomegalovirus exposure and HLA in healthy donors. The PCR employed 60 Vbeta primers together with 13 Jbeta primers. Data came from immunoSEQ multiplex PCR; TCRdb stores just in-frame clones and leaves some out. The sample carries approximately 140,000 clones, over 70% recorded once. The CDR3 is 15 residues long. In germline, CDR1 is SQVTM, CDR2 ANQGSEA. As regards this clone: A junction end diverges from the germline sequence, so it may reflect a read error.

V is TRBV29-1 and J is TRBJ2-3; 8 positions match TRBD1. Sequenced material: PBMCs. The source is a young man in good health and CMV-seronegative. The CDR3 DNA reads as TGCAGCGTTGAAGACCAAAAACGAGGGACAGGTACGCAGTATTTT. The encoded protein is CSVEDQKRGTGTQYF.